In its sample, the clone carrying this TCR beta chain is medium-sized. This specimen belongs to a study of OX40 agonist ivuxolimab in advanced cancers. TCRdb's table, derived via immunoSEQ multiplex PCR, lists solely in-frame clones and lacks some. The sample shows tens of thousands of clones, approximately 80% of them seen only once. Germline assignment: CDR1 MNHEY and CDR2 SMNVEV (reference sequence). The CDR3 contains 15 residues. V lost 6 bases to trimming and J lost 0 bases, with 15 bases between them. Systemic immunosuppression or a history of autoimmune disease excluded patients. The TCR sequence derives from an adult with an advanced solid tumor such as melanoma, head and neck, liver or kidney cancer. V gene TRBV27 combines with J gene TRBJ2-7; D is possibly TRBD2 (6 bases). The material sequenced was CD4+ or CD8+ T cells sorted from blood, taken in a trial of the OX40 agonist ivuxolimab. The CDR3 reads CASSRSPGDSYEQYF. CDR3 sequence (DNA): TGTGCCAGCAGCCGTTCCCCGGGGGACTCCTACGAGCAGTACTTC.